This T cell receptor beta chain was identified in a study of OX40 agonist ivuxolimab in advanced cancers. Study background: Ivuxolimab, an agonistic anti-OX40 (CD134) antibody, was given to patients. Whole-study results and caveats: Clonal expansion from baseline to week 6 occurred in both CD4+ and CD8+ T cells. Low levels of normalized T-cell clonal expansion also appeared in some nonresponders.

The CDR3 consists of 16 residues. The germline V and J ends were trimmed by 2 bases and 4 bases, with 18 bases remaining between them. CDR1 is MNHNY and CDR2 is SVGAGI in the germline V gene (reference sequence). Generated by immunoSEQ multiplex PCR, the TCRdb table keeps only in-frame clones and is missing some. The table records about 65,000 clones, around 90% of them present only once. As to this clone: Its antigen remains unknown.

The TCR originated in an adult with an advanced solid tumor such as melanoma, head and neck, liver or kidney cancer. V gene TRBV6-6 combines with J gene TRBJ2-7, with a tentative D call TRBD1 (5 bases). The starting material was CD4+ or CD8+ T cells sorted from blood, obtained in a trial of the OX40 agonist ivuxolimab. CDR3 nucleotides: TGTGCCAGCAGTTACGTGAGTAGGGGCCAGAAATACGAGCAGTACTTC. Amino acid sequence: CASSYVSRGQKYEQYF.